These 9 T cell receptor beta chains came from one sample sequenced in a study of T cells in Graves' hyperthyroidism and ophthalmopathy. RNA transcripts served as the template for amplifying TCR beta CDR3 regions. The study used the HTBI primer set for a first-round RT-PCR of the TCR CDR3. TCRdb re-derived calls from the multiplex PCR reads in MiXCR, one entry per CDR3 protein. The table lists hundreds of thousands of distinct CDR3 sequences, 15% to 20% of them singletons, with just under 40% in the top ten. Sequenced material: blood. These receptors all stem from a man in his fifties or sixties with Graves' ophthalmopathy.

As regards this clonotype: With a much larger clone just one base away, this may be a read error. J is TRBJ2-1 and V is TRBV27, with TRBD1 matching over 7 bases. This CDR3 has 12 residues. Germline V gene lookup returns CDR1 MNHEY and CDR2 SMNVEV (reference sequence). J lost 6 bases, V lost 6 bases, and 2 bases had no gene match. CDR3 in amino acids: CASRQGSNEQFF. The CDR3 DNA reads as TGTGCCAGCAGACAGGGGAGCAATGAGCAGTTCTTC.

This clonotype appeared a few times. The chain is built from TRBV20-1 and TRBJ2-2; the D gene is possibly TRBD2 (6 bases). V gave up 0 bases and J gave up 0 bases, with 14 bases separating them. The CDR3 sequence is 17 residues long. Germline V gene sequence: CDR1 DFQATT, CDR2 SNEGSKA (reference sequence). The CDR3 DNA sequence: TGCAGTGCTAGAGATCTGCGGGCGGGAACGAACACCGGGGAGCTGTTTTTT. Translated: CSARDLRAGTNTGELFF.

This clonotype was counted a few times. The chain carries TRBV28 and TRBJ2-7, with 12 positions matching TRBD2. Germline CDR1 is MDHEN and CDR2 is SYDVKM. The CDR3 covers 17 residues. V was clipped by 6 bases and J by 0 bases; unmatched bases: 9. The CDR3 DNA reads as TGTGCCAGCAGGCTAAATCTAGCGGGAGGGCCCTCCTACGAGCAGTACTTC. It encodes CASRLNLAGGPSYEQYF.

This clonotype has ten or more counts. This sequence joins TRBV12-3 or TRBV12-4 and TRBJ1-5; D unresolved. The ends were cut back, 5 bases at V and 3 bases at J, with 11 bases in the middle. The CDR3 spans 14 residues. CDR3 DNA sequence: TGTGCCAGCAGTGTCAGATCTTCCAATCAGCCCCAGCATTTT. Its protein is CASSVRSSNQPQHF.

This clonotype has just a few counts. The genes are TRBV9 and TRBJ2-1; TRBD2 is a possible D gene (6 bases). Trimming cost V 1 base and J 0 bases, with 11 bases left between them. The CDR3 consists of 16 residues. CDR1 and CDR2 (germline): SGDLS, YYNGEE. The CDR3 region is CASSVFGGSSYNEQFF. The DNA for the CDR3 is TGTGCCAGCAGCGTATTCGGGGGTAGCTCCTACAATGAGCAGTTCTTC. The full variable domain, with the rest looked up from reference TRBV9 and TRBJ2-1, is DSGVTQTPKHLITATGQRVTLRCSPRSGDLSVYWYQQSLDQGLQFLIQYYNGEERAKGNILERFSAQQFPDLHSELNLSSLELGDSALYFCASSVFGGSSYNEQFFGPGTRLTVL.

This clonotype was picked up many times. The chain couples TRBV12-3 or TRBV12-4 to TRBJ1-4; D may be TRBD1 (6 bases). CDR3 length: 14 amino acids. The germline V and J ends were trimmed by 2 bases and 8 bases, with 12 bases remaining between them. The CDR3, as DNA: TGTGCCAGCAGTTTACGGCAGGGGAACGAAAAACTGTTTTTT. Translation: CASSLRQGNEKLFF.

Of note for this clonotype: Possible read error: a much larger clone is one base away. The chain employs TRBV12-3 or TRBV12-4 and TRBJ1-5, with 8 bases lining up with TRBD1. This CDR3 has 16 residues. The CDR3, as DNA: TGTGCCGGCAGTTTAAGCGGACAGGGTGGGTATCAGCCCCAGCATTTT. Amino acids: CAGSLSGQGGYQPQHF.

The chain couples TRBV24-1 to TRBJ2-3, with 15 positions matching TRBD2. J gave up 6 bases and V 4 bases, and 7 bases lay outside the gene matches. The CDR3 is 17 residues long. The V gene's germline CDR1 is KGHDR and CDR2 SFDVKD. This chain's CDR3 is CATSDYGTSGRFDTQYF. DNA for the CDR3: TGTGCCACCAGTGACTATGGGACTAGCGGGAGGTTTGATACGCAGTATTTT.

This clonotype was counted at least ten times. The junction does not match germline at one end; this may be a read error. The DNA of the CDR3 is TGCAGTGCAGGGACAGGGAACGCCGGGGAGCTGTTTTTT. Translating it yields CSAGTGNAGELFF. V usage is TRBV20-1 and J usage is TRBJ2-2; 9 bases map to TRBD1. This CDR3 is 13 amino acids long. CDR1 is DFQATT and CDR2 is SNEGSKA in the germline V gene (reference sequence).